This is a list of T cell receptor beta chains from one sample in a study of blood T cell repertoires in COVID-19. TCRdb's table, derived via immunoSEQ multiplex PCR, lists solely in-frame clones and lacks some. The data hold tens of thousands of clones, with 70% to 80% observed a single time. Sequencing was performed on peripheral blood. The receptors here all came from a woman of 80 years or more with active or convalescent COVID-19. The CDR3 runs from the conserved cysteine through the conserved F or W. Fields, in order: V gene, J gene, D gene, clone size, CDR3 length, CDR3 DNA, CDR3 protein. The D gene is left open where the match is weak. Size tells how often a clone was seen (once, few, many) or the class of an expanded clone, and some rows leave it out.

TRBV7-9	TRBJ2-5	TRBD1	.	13	TGTGCCAGCAGCTCCTCAGGGGGAGAGACCCAGTACTTC	CASSSSGGETQYF
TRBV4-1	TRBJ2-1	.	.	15	TGCGCCAGCAGCCAAATCGACAGCGACTACAATGAGCAGTTCTTC	CASSQIDSDYNEQFF
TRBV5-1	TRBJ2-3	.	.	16	TGCGCCAGCACCCCCTTGGCAGCGCTGAGCACAGATACGCAGTATTTT	CASTPLAALSTDTQYF
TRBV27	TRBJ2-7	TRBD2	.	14	TGTGCCAGCAGTTTAAGCGGGGTTACCTACGAGCAGTACTTC	CASSLSGVTYEQYF
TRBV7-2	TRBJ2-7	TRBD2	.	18	TGTGCCAGCAGCTTAAGGTTCTCTAGCGGGGGGGAAACCTACGAGCAGTACTTC	CASSLRFSSGGETYEQYF
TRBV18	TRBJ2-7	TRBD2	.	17	TGTGCCAGCTCACCGCCGGGACTAGCGGGGGGCCCCTACGAGCAGTACTTC	CASSPPGLAGGPYEQYF
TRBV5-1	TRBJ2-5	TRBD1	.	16	TGCGCCAGCAGCTTGGTAGCCCCAGGGGGCCAAGAGACCCAGTACTTC	CASSLVAPGGQETQYF
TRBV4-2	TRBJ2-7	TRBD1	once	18	TGTGCCAGCAGCCAAGATCGTTCTGGGGGGACAGGGTCCTACGAGCAGTACTTC	CASSQDRSGGTGSYEQYF
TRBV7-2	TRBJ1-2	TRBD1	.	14	TGTGCCAGCAGCTCGCGGGACAGATTGAAAGGCTACACCTTC	CASSSRDRLKGYTF
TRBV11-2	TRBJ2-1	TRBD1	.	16	TGTGCCAGCAGCCCCTTACAGGGGGCCCCTATCGGTGAGCAGTTCTTC	CASSPLQGAPIGEQFF
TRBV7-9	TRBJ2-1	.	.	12	TGTGCCAGCAGCTTAGGAGGATATGAGCAGTTCTTC	CASSLGGYEQFF
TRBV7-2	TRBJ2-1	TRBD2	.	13	TGTGCCAGCAGCTTACGTGGGAGGGAAGGAGGGTTCTTC	CASSLRGREGGFF
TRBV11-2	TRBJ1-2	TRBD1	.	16	TGTGCCAGCAGCTTGACAGGGGTGGACTCTCTTAGGGGCTACACCTTC	CASSLTGVDSLRGYTF
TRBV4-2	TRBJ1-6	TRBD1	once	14	TGTGCCAGCAGCCAAGGGACAGGGGCCTCACCCCTCCACTTT	CASSQGTGASPLHF
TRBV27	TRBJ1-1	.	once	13	TGTGCCAGCAGTCCCTACGGCGGATCTGAAGCTTTCTTT	CASSPYGGSEAFF
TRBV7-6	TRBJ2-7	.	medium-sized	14	TGTGCCAGCAGCCCCCAGGGCAGCACCTACGAGCAGTACTTC	CASSPQGSTYEQYF
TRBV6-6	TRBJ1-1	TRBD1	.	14	TGTGCCAGCATAGACAGGGTGGGGAACACTGAAGCTTTCTTT	CASIDRVGNTEAFF
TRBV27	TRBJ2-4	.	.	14	TGTGCCAGCAGAAACGACAGGTTAAAAAACATTCAGTACTTC	CASRNDRLKNIQYF
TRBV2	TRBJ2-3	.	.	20	TGTGCCAGCAGTGAAGCGGTTCAGTGGGTTAAGGGAGCGAGCACAGATACGCAGTATTTT	CASSEAVQWVKGASTDTQYF
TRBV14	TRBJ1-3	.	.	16	TGTGCCAGCAGCCAATCTGGGCTCAACTCTGGAAACACCATATATTTT	CASSQSGLNSGNTIYF
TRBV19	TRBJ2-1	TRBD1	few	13	TGTGCCACCCAACCGGGACAGGACAATGAGCAGTTCTTC	CATQPGQDNEQFF
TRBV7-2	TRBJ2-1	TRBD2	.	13	TGTGCCAGCAGCTCGGGAGGGCGGTATGAGCAGTTCTTC	CASSSGGRYEQFF
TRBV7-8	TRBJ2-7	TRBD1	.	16	TGTGCCAGCAGCTATACCAAACAGGGGGCCTCACCCGAGCAGTACTTC	CASSYTKQGASPEQYF
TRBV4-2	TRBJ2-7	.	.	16	TGTGCCAGCAGCCCTGTTGGACACCTCGACCCGGCGGAGCAGTACTTC	CASSPVGHLDPAEQYF
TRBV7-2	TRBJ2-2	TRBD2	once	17	TGTGCCAGCAGGCCGGGACTAGCGGGAGGGGGCACCGGGGAGCTGTTTTTT	CASRPGLAGGGTGELFF